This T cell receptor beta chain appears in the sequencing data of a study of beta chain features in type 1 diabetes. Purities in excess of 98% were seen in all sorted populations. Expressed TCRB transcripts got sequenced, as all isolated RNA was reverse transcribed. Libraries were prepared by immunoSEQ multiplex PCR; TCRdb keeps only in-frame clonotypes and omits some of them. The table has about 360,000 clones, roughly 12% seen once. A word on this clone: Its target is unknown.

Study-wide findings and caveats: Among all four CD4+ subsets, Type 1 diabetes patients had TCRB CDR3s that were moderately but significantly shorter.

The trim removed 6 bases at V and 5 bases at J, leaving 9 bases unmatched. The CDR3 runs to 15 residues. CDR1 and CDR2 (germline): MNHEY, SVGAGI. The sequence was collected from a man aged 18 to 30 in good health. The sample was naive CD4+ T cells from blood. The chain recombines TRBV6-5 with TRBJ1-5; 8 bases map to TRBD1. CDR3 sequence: CASRPGTGLYQPQHF. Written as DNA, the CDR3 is TGTGCCAGCAGACCCGGGACAGGCCTTTATCAGCCCCAGCATTTT.